The 16 T cell receptor beta chains listed next were all sequenced from one sample in a study of cytomegalovirus exposure and HLA in healthy donors. 60 Vbeta and 13 Jbeta primers were used in PCR. The data were produced by immunoSEQ multiplex PCR, yet TCRdb's version contains in-frame clones alone and is incomplete. This table has approximately 100,000 clones, around four fifths appearing once. The sequenced material came from PBMCs. These receptors came from a woman in her fifties or sixties in good health and CMV-seropositive.

This chain links TRBV6-6 with TRBJ2-2, with a possible D match to TRBD2 (6 bases). CDR1 and CDR2 (germline): MNHNY, SVGAGI (reference sequence). The CDR3 spans 11 residues. The V gene lost 8 bases and the J gene lost 7 bases, with 8 bases spanning the gap. The CDR3 protein is CASSDYGELFF. The CDR3 bases are TGTGCCAGCTCGGACTACGGGGAGCTGTTTTTT.

The V and J genes are TRBV2 and TRBJ2-3, with 11 bases identical to TRBD1. The CDR3 is 14 residues long. J was trimmed by 7 bases and V by 7 bases; bases with no gene match: 7. CDR1 is SNHLY, CDR2 FYNNEI, per germline. Here the CDR3 DNA reads TGTGCCAGCAAACAGGGACAGGGGGGATATACGCAGTATTTT. Amino acid sequence: CASKQGQGGYTQYF.

V gene TRBV7-9 combines with J gene TRBJ2-3, with D maybe TRBD2 (6 bases). The germline V gene encodes CDR1 SEHNR and CDR2 FQNEAQ (reference sequence). This CDR3 spans 14 amino acids. V was trimmed by 5 bases and J by 4 bases, leaving 13 bases between them. CDR3 DNA: TGTGCCAGCAGCCAGGCGGGGAGTTCAGATACGCAGTATTTT. Protein product: CASSQAGSSDTQYF. Full variable domain (remainder filled in from reference TRBV7-9 and TRBJ2-3): DTGVSQNPRHKITKRGQNVTFRCDPISEHNRLYWYRQTLGQGPEFLTYFQNEAQLEKSRLLSDRFSAERPKGSFSTLEIQRTEQGDSAMYLCASSQAGSSDTQYFGPGTRLTVL.

V is TRBV19 and J is TRBJ1-6; tentatively, D is TRBD1 (6 bases). Trimming took off 5 bases at V and 7 bases at J, with 12 bases between the two ends. The CDR3 has 14 amino acids. Germline loops: CDR1 LNHDA, CDR2 SQIVND (reference sequence). Here the CDR3 reads CASSLGTSNSPLHF. The DNA for the CDR3 is TGTGCCAGTAGTTTAGGGACATCGAATTCACCCCTCCACTTT.

The chain uses TRBV27 and TRBJ1-5; D may be TRBD1 (5 bases). The length of the CDR3 is 14 residues. The germline V gene has CDR1 MNHEY and CDR2 SMNVEV (reference sequence). V was cut by 5 bases and J by 3 bases, with 11 bases left in between. The CDR3 loop is CASSARASNQPQHF. CDR3 DNA: TGTGCCAGCAGTGCCAGGGCATCCAATCAGCCCCAGCATTTT.

This clone was seen a few times. The gene calls are TRBV6-5 and TRBJ1-2, with 8 bases that match TRBD1. The CDR3 is 14 amino acids. The germline CDR1 and CDR2 sequences are MNHEY and SVGAGI. The ends lost 5 bases at V and 2 bases at J; junction bases unmatched: 4. CDR3 bases: TGTGCCAGCAGTAACAGGGGGAACAACTATGGCTACACCTTC. Translated, it gives CASSNRGNNYGYTF.

The rearrangement joins TRBV5-4 to TRBJ2-7, with 9 bases that match TRBD1. CDR1 SGHNT and CDR2 YYREEE come from the germline V gene (reference sequence). There are 14 residues in the CDR3. V lost 4 bases, J lost 7 bases, and 9 bases stayed unmatched. CDR3 nucleotide sequence: TGTGCCAGCAGCCAGGACAGGGGTTCGCAAGAGCAGTACTTC. It specifies CASSQDRGSQEQYF.

This chain uses TRBV7-2 with TRBJ1-2, with D possibly TRBD1 on 5 matching bases. CDR1 is SGHTA and CDR2 is FQGNSA in the germline V gene. The CDR3 has 13 amino acids. Trimming removed 4 bases at V and 8 bases at J, with 14 bases between. This CDR3 reads CASSSLGREGYTF. For the CDR3, the DNA is TGTGCCAGCAGCTCTTTGGGGCGGGAAGGCTACACCTTC. Full variable domain (remainder filled in from reference TRBV7-2 and TRBJ1-2): GAGVSQSPSNKVTEKGKDVELRCDPISGHTALYWYRQSLGQGLEFLIYFQGNSAPDKSGLPSDRFSAERTGGSVSTLTIQRTQQEDSAVYLCASSSLGREGYTFGSGTRLTVV.

The chain recombines TRBV6-5 with TRBJ1-2; tentatively, D is TRBD1 (6 bases). In germline, CDR1 is MNHEY, CDR2 SVGAGI. Trimming cost V 0 bases and J 2 bases, with 10 bases left between them. The CDR3 sequence is 15 residues long. In DNA, the CDR3 is TGTGCCAGCAGTTACTCGGGCAGGGGAAACTATGGCTACACCTTC. Protein: CASSYSGRGNYGYTF.

V usage is TRBV6-5 and J usage is TRBJ1-5; D might be TRBD1 (6 bases). The CDR3 is 15 amino acids. The germline V and J ends were trimmed by 6 bases and 0 bases, with 12 bases remaining between them. Per the germline V gene, CDR1 is MNHEY and CDR2 is SVGAGI. The CDR3 region has the DNA TGTGCCAGCAGCAAGGACAGAGATAGCAATCAGCCCCAGCATTTT. It translates to CASSKDRDSNQPQHF.

This chain links TRBV5-3 with TRBJ2-4; the match to TRBD2 covers 9 bases. TRBV5-3 is annotated as an ORF whose role is uncertain. V shed 1 base, J shed 0 bases, and the junction held 17 bases outside the gene matches. There are 21 residues in the CDR3. The CDR3 region has the DNA TGTGCCAGAAGCTTGCTGGGGAAACGACTAGCGGATCGACTAGCCAAAAACATTCAGTACTTC. This encodes CARSLLGKRLADRLAKNIQYF.

This chain links TRBV7-3 with TRBJ1-1, with D unresolved. The CDR3 consists of 14 residues. V was trimmed by 2 bases and J by 0 bases, leaving 7 bases between them. Germline V gene sequence: CDR1 SGHTA, CDR2 FQGTGA. In DNA, the CDR3 is TGTGCCAGCAGCTTATCGGGTGTGAACACTGAAGCTTTCTTT. Amino acid sequence: CASSLSGVNTEAFF.

The chain recombines TRBV5-1 with TRBJ2-7; possibly TRBD2 for D (5 bases). Germline V CDR1 and CDR2: SGHRS, YFSETQ. Trimming removed 2 bases at V and 0 bases at J, with 9 bases between. The CDR3 runs 14 residues. The CDR3 sequence is CASSFRGLSYEQYF. Here the CDR3 DNA reads TGCGCCAGCAGCTTCCGCGGGCTCTCCTACGAGCAGTACTTC. Full variable domain (outside the CDR3, taken from reference TRBV5-1 and TRBJ2-7): KAGVTQTPRYLIKTRGQQVTLSCSPISGHRSVSWYQQTPGQGLQFLFEYFSETQRNKGNFPGRFSGRQFSNSRSEMNVSTLELGDSALYLCASSFRGLSYEQYFGPGTRLTVT.

The gene calls are TRBV7-9 and TRBJ1-1; D possibly corresponds to TRBD1 (5 bases). V was shortened by 3 bases and J by 11 bases, with 13 bases between the two germline ends. Germline V gives CDR1 SEHNR, CDR2 FQNEAQ (reference sequence). CDR3 length equals 12 residues. The CDR3, as DNA: TGTGCCAGCAGCTTGGGGGGGGACCGGGCTTTCTTT. It specifies CASSLGGDRAFF.

The chain links TRBV5-4 to TRBJ2-7, with 14 bases fitting TRBD2. The CDR3 runs 16 residues. Germline V lookup: CDR1 SGHNT, CDR2 YYREEE (reference sequence). Germline trimming cut 0 bases from V and 7 bases from J; bases unmatched to any gene: 6. Here the CDR3 DNA reads TGTGCCAGCAGCTTGGGTGGACTAGCGGGAGGTCTAGAGCAGTACTTC. This encodes CASSLGGLAGGLEQYF.

The chain couples TRBV6-5 to TRBJ1-1, with D possibly TRBD1 on 6 matching bases. There are 14 residues in the CDR3. The V and J ends lost 7 bases and 4 bases respectively, with 16 bases between them. Germline V gives CDR1 MNHEY, CDR2 SVGAGI. CDR3 sequence (DNA): TGTGCCAGCATCCTCTCAGGGGACGGCACTGAAGCTTTCTTT. Amino acid sequence: CASILSGDGTEAFF.